These 12 T cell receptor beta chains originate from one sample sequenced in a study of CD8 T cells in Susac syndrome (dated by TCRdb to the late 2010s). The library was obtained by the immunoSEQ multiplex PCR assay. RNA was extracted using the RNeasy kit, and roughly 0.5 to 1 ug of the RNA was reverse transcribed with random hexamers. In TCRdb, the public reads were trimmed at Q25 with fastp and aligned with MiXCR, with productive beta chains retained. Records with the same CDR3 protein are collapsed into one entry carrying the most frequent genes and DNA. Counted in this sample were about 280,000 distinct CDR3 sequences; around 83% of them appeared once. Clones ranked in the top ten supply over 0.095% of the sample. The sequencing input was CD8+ T cells from PBMCs. The receptors come from a human donor with multiple sclerosis.

There are a few counts of this clonotype. V usage is TRBV6-5 and J usage is TRBJ2-5, with 9 bases aligning to TRBD1. From germline, CDR1 is MNHEY and CDR2 SVGAGI. This CDR3 region has 17 residues. With V trimmed by 0 bases and J by 4 bases, 9 bases remained unmatched. The CDR3 sequence is CASSYSDPGTGLETQYF. The CDR3 DNA reads as TGTGCCAGCAGTTACTCCGACCCCGGGACAGGGTTAGAGACCCAGTACTTC.

The gene calls are TRBV12-3 or TRBV12-4 and TRBJ2-1, with unresolved D. Trimming took off 7 bases at V and 12 bases at J, with 13 bases between the two ends. This CDR3 comprises 11 residues. The DNA of the CDR3 is TGTGCCAGCACTACGTGGGATGGGCAGTTCTTC. Protein sequence: CASTTWDGQFF.

The chain carries TRBV28 and TRBJ2-3; D possibly corresponds to TRBD2 (5 bases). The CDR3 is 14 residues long. Trimming took 6 bases from V and 1 from J, leaving 11 bases between them. Per germline, CDR1 MDHEN and CDR2 SYDVKM. CDR3 nucleotide sequence: TGTGCCAGCAGCGGCGGGTGGGGCACAGATACGCAGTATTTT. Protein: CASSGGWGTDTQYF.

The V gene is TRBV7-9, the J gene TRBJ2-1; 11 positions match TRBD2. From germline, CDR1 is SEHNR and CDR2 FQNEAQ (reference sequence). V was clipped by 1 base and J by 0 bases; unmatched bases: 5. The CDR3 runs 18 residues. The CDR3 bases are TGTGCCAGCAGCTTAGTGGGACTAGCGGCCAGCTCCTACAATGAGCAGTTCTTC. Amino acid sequence: CASSLVGLAASSYNEQFF.

The chain employs TRBV21-1 and TRBJ2-1; TRBD1, the D gene given by the table, was not confirmed from the DNA. TRBV21-1 is described as a pseudogene. CDR3 length: 14 residues. The CDR3 nucleotides read TGTGCCAGCCGCCGACAGTGGGGTGGAGATGAGCAGTTCTTC. Encoded protein: CASRRQWGGDEQFF.

CDR3 protein: CASSTRTGGRGLREKLFF. The CDR3 DNA follows: TGTGCCAGTAGTACCAGGACAGGGGGAAGAGGTCTCCGCGAAAAACTGTTTTTT. This chain joins TRBV19 and TRBJ1-4; TRBD1 aligns across 10 bases. V dropped 4 bases and J dropped 8; count of bases not matched to a gene: 16. The germline V gene encodes CDR1 LNHDA and CDR2 SQIVND (reference sequence). This CDR3 contains 18 residues.

V and J are TRBV6-2 or TRBV6-3 and TRBJ2-7, with no clear D. Germline CDR1 and CDR2: MNHEY and SVGEGT. This CDR3 spans 12 amino acids. V gave up 0 bases and J gave up 3 bases, with 3 bases separating them. CDR3: CASSYSRYEQYF. The CDR3 region has the DNA TGTGCCAGCAGTTACTCGCGCTACGAGCAGTACTTC.

This clonotype was observed a few times. V gene TRBV5-1 combines with J gene TRBJ2-7; TRBD1 matches 9 bases. From germline, CDR1 is SGHRS and CDR2 YFSETQ. The V segment lost 4 bases and the J segment 5 bases; nucleotides outside the gene matches: 19. The CDR3 extends over 18 amino acids. CDR3 residues: CASSPQPQLRDRVDEQYF. The CDR3 bases are TGCGCCAGCAGCCCACAGCCCCAACTCCGGGACAGGGTGGACGAGCAGTACTTC.

The gene calls are TRBV2 and TRBJ1-1; D call uncertain. The CDR3 extends over 14 amino acids. The V gene lost 6 bases and the J gene lost 4 bases, with 15 bases spanning the gap. The germline CDR1 and CDR2 sequences are SNHLY and FYNNEI. The DNA of the CDR3 is TGTGCCAGCAGCCCTATTGACACCGTCACTGAAGCTTTCTTT. Amino acids: CASSPIDTVTEAFF.

The chain employs TRBV20-1 and TRBJ2-1; 7 nucleotides agree with TRBD2. Trimming took 5 bases from V and 3 from J; bases not matched to a gene: 13. CDR3 size: 16 residues. CDR1 and CDR2 from the germline V gene are DFQATT and SNEGSKA (reference sequence). The CDR3 DNA sequence: TGCAGTGCTCCCAAGGGCGGGGCGGGGGACTACAATGAGCAGTTCTTC. Translating gives CSAPKGGAGDYNEQFF.

This sequence joins TRBV7-9 and TRBJ2-3; TRBD2 is a possible D gene (5 bases). Germline assignment: CDR1 SEHNR and CDR2 FQNEAQ (reference sequence). The CDR3 sequence is 14 residues long. V was shortened by 6 bases and J by 1 base, with 11 bases between the two germline ends. This CDR3 is CASSSGVRTDTQYF. The DNA of the CDR3 is TGTGCCAGCAGTTCCGGGGTCCGCACAGATACGCAGTATTTT.

The gene calls are TRBV10-3 and TRBJ2-7; TRBD2 might be the D (5 bases). Per the germline V gene, CDR1 is ENHRY and CDR2 is SYGVKD. The length of the CDR3 is 13 residues. V was clipped by 10 bases and J by 1 base, with 14 bases between them. The CDR3 sequence: CATGGTGSYEQYF. CDR3 sequence (DNA): TGTGCCACCGGAGGTACGGGATCCTACGAGCAGTACTTC.